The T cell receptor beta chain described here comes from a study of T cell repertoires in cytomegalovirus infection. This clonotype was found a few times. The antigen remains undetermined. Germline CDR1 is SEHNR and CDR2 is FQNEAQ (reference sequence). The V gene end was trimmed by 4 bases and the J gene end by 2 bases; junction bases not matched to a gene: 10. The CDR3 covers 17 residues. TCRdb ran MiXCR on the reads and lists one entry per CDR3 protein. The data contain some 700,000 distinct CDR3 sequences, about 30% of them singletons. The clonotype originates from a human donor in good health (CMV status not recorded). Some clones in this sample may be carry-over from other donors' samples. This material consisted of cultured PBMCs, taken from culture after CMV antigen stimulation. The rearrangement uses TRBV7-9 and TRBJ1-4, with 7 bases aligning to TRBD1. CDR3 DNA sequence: TGTGCCAGCAGCTACACCACCCCGGGACAGACTAATGAAAAACTGTTTTTT. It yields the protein CASSYTTPGQTNEKLFF. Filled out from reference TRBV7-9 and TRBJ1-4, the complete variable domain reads DTGVSQNPRHKITKRGQNVTFRCDPISEHNRLYWYRQTLGQGPEFLTYFQNEAQLEKSRLLSDRFSAERPKGSFSTLEIQRTEQGDSAMYLCASSYTTPGQTNEKLFFGSGTQLSVL.